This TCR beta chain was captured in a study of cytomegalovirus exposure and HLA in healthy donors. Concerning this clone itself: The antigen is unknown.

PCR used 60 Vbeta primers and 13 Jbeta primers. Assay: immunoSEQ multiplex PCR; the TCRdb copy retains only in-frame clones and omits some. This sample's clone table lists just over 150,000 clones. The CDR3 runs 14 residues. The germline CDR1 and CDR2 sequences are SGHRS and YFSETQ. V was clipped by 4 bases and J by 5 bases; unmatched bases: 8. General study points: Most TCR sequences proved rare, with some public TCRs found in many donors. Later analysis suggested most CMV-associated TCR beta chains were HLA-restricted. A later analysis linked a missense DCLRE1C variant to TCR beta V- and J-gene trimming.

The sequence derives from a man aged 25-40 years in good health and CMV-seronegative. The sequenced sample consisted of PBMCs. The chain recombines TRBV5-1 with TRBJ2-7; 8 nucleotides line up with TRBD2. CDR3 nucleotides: TGCGCCAGCAGCGTAAGTAGCGGGATCCACGAGCAGTACTTC. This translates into CASSVSSGIHEQYF.